The TCR beta chain under discussion was sequenced for a study of cytomegalovirus exposure and HLA in healthy donors. PCR amplification relied on 60 Vbeta primers (plus 13 Jbeta primers). Sequencing used immunoSEQ multiplex PCR; TCRdb keeps in-frame clones, though not all of them. The sample consists of roughly 90,000 clones, nearly 80% of them appearing once. Donors in the study were healthy people who gave bone marrow. CDR1 and CDR2 (germline): SGDLS, YYNGEE. Trimming removed 4 bases at V and 1 base at J, with 13 bases between. The CDR3 is 15 residues long. Sample: PBMCs. V is TRBV9 and J is TRBJ2-3; a possible D gene is TRBD2 (6 bases). The clonotype comes from a woman between 40 and 50 years old in good health and CMV-seropositive. CDR3 sequence (DNA): TGTGCCAGCAGCCCTGGAGTAGCGGGCACAGATACGCAGTATTTT. It yields the protein CASSPGVAGTDTQYF.